One and the same sample provided the 23 T cell receptor beta chains below, sequenced in a study of shared clonotypes between healthy human individuals. As defined, naive CD8 cells were CD45RO-negative and positively selected for CCR7, with terminally differentiated effector memory CD45RA+ cells excluded. Libraries were prepared by immunoSEQ multiplex PCR; TCRdb keeps only in-frame clonotypes and omits some of them. Of approximately 600,000 clones in the sample, about 95% were seen once. The sequenced sample consisted of naive CD8+ T cells sorted from blood. The receptor set was obtained from a woman in her thirties in good health.

In DNA, the CDR3 is TGTGCCAGCAGCTTCGGGGACGGTCCCTACGAGCAGTACTTC. This gives the protein CASSFGDGPYEQYF. The chain employs TRBV11-2 and TRBJ2-7, with D perhaps matching TRBD1 or TRBD2 (5 bases each). CDR3 length equals 14 residues. The germline V and J ends were trimmed by 3 bases and 2 bases, with 11 bases remaining between them. CDR1 SGHAT and CDR2 FQNNGV come from the germline V gene. Full variable domain (outside the CDR3, taken from reference TRBV11-2 and TRBJ2-7): EAGVAQSPRYKIIEKRQSVAFWCNPISGHATLYWYQQILGQGPKLLIQFQNNGVVDDSQLPKDRFSAERLKGVDSTLKIQPAKLEDSAVYLCASSFGDGPYEQYFGPGTRLTVT.

To note about this clone: One end of the junction varies from germline; a read error may be responsible. This chain joins TRBV6-5 and TRBJ2-7; unclear D gene. The germline V gene encodes CDR1 MNHEY and CDR2 SVGAGI. The CDR3 consists of 8 residues. The CDR3 coding sequence is TGCGAGGACTACGAGCAGTACTTC. It translates to CEDYEQYF.

V and J are TRBV19 and TRBJ2-2, with TRBD2 matching over 13 bases. V lost 4 bases, J lost 7 bases, and 6 bases stayed unmatched. The germline CDR1 and CDR2 sequences are LNHDA and SQIVND (reference sequence). The CDR3 extends over 16 amino acids. CDR3 loop: CASSSGLAGEGGELFF. The CDR3 bases are TGTGCCAGTAGTAGTGGACTAGCGGGAGAGGGCGGGGAGCTGTTTTTT.

The CDR3 coding sequence is TGTGCCAGCAGTGGACTAGCGGGAAGAGAGACCCAGTACTTC. This codes for CASSGLAGRETQYF. The chain couples TRBV6-4 to TRBJ2-5, with TRBD2 identical over 11 bases. The CDR3 is 14 residues long. V lost 4 bases to trimming and J lost 4 bases; unmatched junction nucleotides: 2. CDR1 and CDR2 from the germline V gene are MRHNA and SNTAGT.

The genes are TRBV4-1 and TRBJ2-7; 12 bases fit TRBD2. J gave up 6 bases and V 4 bases, and 7 bases lay outside the gene matches. The CDR3 runs 15 residues. Germline CDR1 reads MGHRA; CDR2 reads YSYEKL. CDR3 protein: CASSLQTSGRSEQYF. CDR3 in DNA: TGCGCCAGCAGCCTCCAGACTAGCGGGAGAAGCGAGCAGTACTTC.

This rearrangement joins TRBV5-6 to TRBJ1-2; 10 positions match TRBD1. The CDR3 extends over 13 amino acids. The trim removed 2 bases at V and 10 bases at J, leaving 5 bases unmatched. Germline CDR1 reads SGHDT; CDR2 reads YYEEEE. CDR3 residues: CASSFGTGADYTF. CDR3 DNA sequence: TGTGCCAGCAGCTTTGGGACAGGGGCCGACTACACCTTC. The full variable domain, in which reference TRBV5-6 and TRBJ1-2 provide the parts outside the CDR3, is DAGVTQSPTHLIKTRGQQVTLRCSPKSGHDTVSWYQQALGQGPQFIFQYYEEEERQRGNFPDRFSGHQFPNYSSELNVNALLLGDSALYLCASSFGTGADYTFGSGTRLTVV.

V usage is TRBV28 and J usage is TRBJ2-7, with 11 bases fitting TRBD2. CDR1 is MDHEN and CDR2 is SYDVKM in the germline V gene. The trim removed 3 bases at V and 4 bases at J, leaving 8 bases unmatched. This CDR3 comprises 16 residues. The CDR3 coding sequence is TGTGCCAGCAGTTTCTCCGGGACTAGCGGCCAATACGAGCAGTACTTC. As protein: CASSFSGTSGQYEQYF.

In its sample, this clone was seen once. V gene TRBV19 combines with J gene TRBJ2-1; D not resolved. CDR1 and CDR2 (germline): LNHDA, SQIVND (reference sequence). The CDR3 spans 13 residues. The germline V and J ends were trimmed by 1 base and 5 bases, with 6 bases remaining between them. The CDR3, as DNA: TGTGCCAGTAGTATAGTATCCCACAATGAGCAGTTCTTC. The encoded protein is CASSIVSHNEQFF.

This chain links TRBV27 with TRBJ1-5, with D maybe TRBD1 (5 bases). The V end lost 4 bases, the J end lost 7 bases, and 17 bases lay between the germline ends. Germline-derived CDR1 and CDR2 are MNHEY and SMNVEV (reference sequence). This CDR3 has 15 amino acids. CDR3 amino acids: CASSSTVARGQPQHF. In DNA form, the CDR3 reads TGTGCCAGCAGTTCAACAGTGGCGCGGGGGCAGCCCCAGCATTTT.

The chain uses TRBV29-1 and TRBJ2-7, with D uncertain. CDR3 length equals 12 residues. Germline loops: CDR1 SQVTM, CDR2 ANQGSEA. V gave up 1 base and J gave up 3 bases, with 7 bases separating them. Here the CDR3 DNA reads TGCAGCGTTGAAGTAAACAGCTACGAGCAGTACTTC. Its protein product is CSVEVNSYEQYF.

The V call is TRBV7-2, the J call TRBJ2-7; 8 nucleotides match TRBD2. This CDR3 is 14 amino acids long. Losses at the gene ends were 2 bases for V and 4 bases for J; bases not matched to a gene: 4. The germline CDR1 and CDR2 sequences are SGHTA and FQGNSA. The CDR3 DNA follows: TGTGCCAGCAGCTTAAGTCCTAGCGGGTACGAGCAGTACTTC. This sequence encodes CASSLSPSGYEQYF.

This chain uses TRBV11-2 with TRBJ2-7, with 7 bases identical to TRBD1. The CDR3 has 16 amino acids. Trimming cost V 3 bases and J 2 bases; bases outside gene matches: 10. Germline lookup yields CDR1 SGHAT and CDR2 FQNNGV. The CDR3 region has the DNA TGTGCCAGCAGCTTCGAAGGAACCGGGACAGCCTACGAGCAGTACTTC. This translates into CASSFEGTGTAYEQYF.

The chain recombines TRBV7-9 with TRBJ2-7; tentative D call: TRBD2 (6 bases). The V gene lost 6 bases and the J gene lost 1 base, with 16 bases spanning the gap. The CDR3 is made up of 15 amino acids. In germline, CDR1 is SEHNR, CDR2 FQNEAQ (reference sequence). CDR3 in amino acids: CASSTKGRYSYEQYF. CDR3 DNA: TGTGCCAGCAGTACGAAAGGGAGGTATTCCTACGAGCAGTACTTC. The full variable domain, completed using reference TRBV7-9 and TRBJ2-7, is DTGVSQNPRHKITKRGQNVTFRCDPISEHNRLYWYRQTLGQGPEFLTYFQNEAQLEKSRLLSDRFSAERPKGSFSTLEIQRTEQGDSAMYLCASSTKGRYSYEQYFGPGTRLTVT.

The chain couples TRBV2 to TRBJ2-7, with D possibly TRBD1 on 5 matching bases. This CDR3 contains 14 residues. Germline V lookup: CDR1 SNHLY, CDR2 FYNNEI. Trimming took 5 bases from V and 1 from J, leaving 12 bases between them. CDR3 residues: CASSFTGSSYEQYF. In nucleotides, the CDR3 is TGTGCCAGCAGTTTTACAGGCTCTTCCTACGAGCAGTACTTC.

The gene calls are TRBV5-4 and TRBJ2-1, with D tentatively TRBD2 (6 bases). V lost 4 bases, J lost 6 bases, and 8 bases lay in between. The germline V gene has CDR1 SGHNT and CDR2 YYREEE (reference sequence). The CDR3 contains 12 residues. The CDR3 region has the DNA TGTGCCAGCAGCCAGACTAGCAATGAGCAGTTCTTC. Translated, it gives CASSQTSNEQFF.

The chain couples TRBV5-5 to TRBJ2-5, with D maybe TRBD2 (5 bases). This CDR3 is 16 amino acids long. Looked up from germline, CDR1 is SGHKS and CDR2 is YYEKEE (reference sequence). V lost 4 bases and J lost 7, with 23 bases in between. This chain's CDR3 is CASSPPSMGEFGTQYF. The CDR3 DNA is TGTGCCAGCAGCCCCCCTTCCATGGGAGAGTTTGGGACCCAGTACTTC. The full variable domain, in which reference TRBV5-5 and TRBJ2-5 provide the parts outside the CDR3, is DAGVTQSPTHLIKTRGQQVTLRCSPISGHKSVSWYQQVLGQGPQFIFQYYEKEERGRGNFPDRFSARQFPNYSSELNVNALLLGDSALYLCASSPPSMGEFGTQYFGPGTRLLVL.

The chain carries TRBV7-3 and TRBJ2-1, with 7 bases identical to TRBD2. Germline CDR1 reads SGHTA; CDR2 reads FQGTGA. The V gene end was trimmed by 4 bases and the J gene end by 6 bases; junction bases not matched to a gene: 9. CDR3 length: 15 amino acids. The CDR3 loop is CASSSSGGVSNEQFF. The CDR3 DNA reads as TGTGCCAGCAGCTCTAGCGGAGGTGTCTCCAATGAGCAGTTCTTC. Full variable domain (rest looked up from reference TRBV7-3 and TRBJ2-1): GAGVSQTPSNKVTEKGKYVELRCDPISGHTALYWYRQSLGQGPEFLIYFQGTGAADDSGLPNDRFFAVRPEGSVSTLKIQRTERGDSAVYLCASSSSGGVSNEQFFGPGTRLTVL.

The V and J genes are TRBV4-1 and TRBJ1-1; D is uncertain. The germline V gene encodes CDR1 MGHRA and CDR2 YSYEKL. The CDR3 sequence is 14 residues long. With 7 bases removed from V and 5 bases from J, the gap between germline ends came to 17 bases. CDR3 protein: CASKRASLGTEAFF. CDR3 in DNA: TGCGCCAGCAAAAGGGCCTCTTTGGGAACTGAAGCTTTCTTT.

The chain joins TRBV15 to TRBJ2-1; D could derive from TRBD1 or TRBD2 (5 bases each). The germline V and J ends were trimmed by 0 bases and 9 bases, with 15 bases remaining between them. The CDR3 has 15 amino acids. Germline V gives CDR1 LNHNV, CDR2 YYDKDF (reference sequence). The CDR3 loop is CATSRDRFGAGEQFF. DNA for the CDR3: TGTGCCACCAGCAGAGATCGGTTCGGGGCGGGTGAGCAGTTCTTC.

The chain recombines TRBV5-3 with TRBJ1-4; D is unresolved. TRBV5-3 is known as an ORF, though its function is uncertain. Between the trimmed V and J ends, which lost 7 bases and 8 bases, there was a span of 24 bases. The CDR3 totals 16 residues. The chain's CDR3 is CARCFLRSIVYEKLFF. CDR3 coding DNA: TGTGCCAGATGTTTCTTACGTTCAATCGTTTACGAAAAACTGTTTTTT.

The chain has TRBV28 and TRBJ2-7; 11 positions match TRBD2. The V gene end was trimmed by 5 bases and the J gene end by 4 bases; junction bases not matched to a gene: 16. This CDR3 comprises 18 residues. Looked up from germline, CDR1 is MDHEN and CDR2 is SYDVKM. For the CDR3, the DNA is TGTGCCAGCAGTCCTGCACTCCTCCTGGGACTAGCGGAATACGAGCAGTACTTC. As protein: CASSPALLLGLAEYEQYF. Drawing the rest from reference TRBV28 and TRBJ2-7, the complete variable domain is DVKVTQSSRYLVKRTGEKVFLECVQDMDHENMFWYRQDPGLGLRLIYFSYDVKMKEKGDIPEGYSVSREKKERFSLILESASTNQTSMYLCASSPALLLGLAEYEQYFGPGTRLTVT.

This chain links TRBV21-1 with TRBJ2-5; TRBD1 is the table's D call and was not checked against the DNA. TRBV21-1 is termed a pseudogene. The CDR3 is made up of 13 amino acids. As DNA, the CDR3 is TGTGCCAGCACCGAGAGGACAGAAGAGACCCAGTACTTC. It specifies CASTERTEETQYF.

Turning to this clone: The sample carries other DNA sequences with the same CDR3. The rearrangement links TRBV5-8 to TRBJ2-7; 12 bases fit TRBD2. The CDR3 totals 14 residues. The V gene's germline CDR1 is SGHTS and CDR2 YDEGEE. V lost 2 bases and J lost 4; bases outside the gene matches: 1. The CDR3 region is CASSFGTSGYEQYF. Written as DNA, the CDR3 is TGTGCCAGCAGCTTCGGGACTAGCGGGTACGAGCAGTACTTC.